Detailed here is one T cell receptor (beta chain). The ends were cut back, 3 bases at V and 4 bases at J, with 2 bases in the middle. The CDR3 sequence is 12 residues long. Per germline, CDR1 SGHDT and CDR2 YYEEEE. These data are taken from a study of CD8+ T cells in alopecia areata. This sample's treatment: oral pan-JAK inhibitor, 5-10 mg twice daily. Reverse transcribed after extraction, RNA yielded cDNA as the sequencing template. TCRdb's table, derived via immunoSEQ multiplex PCR, lists solely in-frame clones and lacks some. The sample carries about 210,000 clones, roughly three fifths recorded once.

The input for sequencing was CD4+ T cells sorted from blood, taken at approximately week 45, from a patient treated with tofacitinib. The chain has TRBV5-6 and TRBJ2-6; no firm D call. The TCR originated in a human donor with alopecia areata. DNA of the CDR3: TGTGCCAGCAGCTCCGGGGCCAACGTCCTGACTTTC. Its protein product is CASSSGANVLTF.